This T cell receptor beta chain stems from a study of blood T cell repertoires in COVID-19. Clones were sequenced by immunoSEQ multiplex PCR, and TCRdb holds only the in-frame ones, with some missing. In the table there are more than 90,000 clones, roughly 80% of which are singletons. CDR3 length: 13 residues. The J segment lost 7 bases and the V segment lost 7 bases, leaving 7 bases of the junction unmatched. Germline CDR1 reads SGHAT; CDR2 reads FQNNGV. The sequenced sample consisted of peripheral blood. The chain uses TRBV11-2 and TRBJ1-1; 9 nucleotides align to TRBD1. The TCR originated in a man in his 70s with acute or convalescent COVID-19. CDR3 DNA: TGTGCCAGCACCTGGGACAGGGAAGGTGAAGCTTTCTTT. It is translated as CASTWDREGEAFF.